The 9 T cell receptor beta chains below come from one sample, sequenced in a study of blood T cell repertoires in COVID-19. Some clones are missing from TCRdb's copy, which holds only in-frame ones; the method was immunoSEQ multiplex PCR. The sample lists hundreds of thousands of clones; more than 80% were seen once. The source material was peripheral blood. These receptors originate from a woman aged 25 to 39 with active or convalescent COVID-19.

This rearrangement joins TRBV3-1 (or the pseudogene TRBV3-2) to TRBJ1-5; 12 nucleotides align to TRBD1. V lost 2 bases and J lost 6; bases outside the gene matches: 11. Germline values: CDR1 LGHDT, CDR2 YNNKEL (reference sequence). This CDR3 contains 18 residues. The CDR3 is CASSQSRDRGLRGQPQHF. As DNA, the CDR3 is TGTGCCAGCAGCCAATCGCGGGACAGGGGGCTTCGGGGTCAGCCCCAGCATTTT.

Here the CDR3 reads CASSQGRGGLEDTQYF. The CDR3 nucleotides are TGTGCCAGCAGCCAAGGGCGGGGGGGCCTAGAGGATACGCAGTATTTT. This chain connects TRBV3-1 (or the pseudogene TRBV3-2) to TRBJ2-3; 9 nucleotides match TRBD2. The V gene end was trimmed by 1 base and the J gene end by 6 bases; junction bases not matched to a gene: 8. This CDR3 comprises 16 residues. Germline V gene sequence: CDR1 LGHDT, CDR2 YNNKEL (reference sequence).

The chain recombines TRBV5-8 with TRBJ2-3, with D unresolved. The CDR3 totals 12 residues. The V gene's germline CDR1 is SGHTS and CDR2 YDEGEE. V lost 4 bases and J lost 4, with 7 bases in between. This CDR3 reads CASSLAADTQYF. CDR3 in DNA: TGTGCCAGCAGCCTGGCGGCAGATACGCAGTATTTT.

About this clone itself: At the DNA level, this CDR3 is encoded by other sequences in the same sample as well. V and J are TRBV6-1 and TRBJ1-2; no clear D. V lost 0 bases and J lost 0, with 8 bases in between. The CDR3 totals 15 residues. The germline V gene encodes CDR1 MNHNS and CDR2 SASEGT. The CDR3 nucleotides are TGTGCCAGCAGTGAAGCAGGAGCGCCTAACTATGGCTACACCTTC. Protein sequence: CASSEAGAPNYGYTF.

The chain recombines TRBV6-5 with TRBJ1-1, with 8 positions matching TRBD1. The CDR3 spans 14 residues. The J segment lost 5 bases and the V segment lost 4 bases, leaving 6 bases of the junction unmatched. Germline V gene sequence: CDR1 MNHEY, CDR2 SVGAGI. CDR3 in amino acids: CASSSQGAVTEAFF. As DNA, the CDR3 is TGTGCCAGCAGTTCGCAGGGGGCGGTTACTGAAGCTTTCTTT.

This clone turned up a few times. The chain has TRBV4-1 and TRBJ1-4; possible D gene TRBD1, 5 bases. The CDR3 sequence is 16 residues long. Per germline, CDR1 MGHRA and CDR2 YSYEKL. Trimming shortened V by 3 bases and J by 5 bases, and 16 bases separated the two germline ends. The CDR3 loop reads CASSQGPGRENEKLFF. The DNA for the CDR3 is TGCGCCAGCAGCCAGGGCCCGGGACGGGAGAATGAAAAACTGTTTTTT.

The chain employs TRBV7-8 and TRBJ2-7, with D unresolved. Trimming took 1 base from V and 3 from J, leaving 7 bases between them. CDR1 and CDR2 from the germline V gene are SGHVS and FQNEAQ. The CDR3 has 13 residues. CDR3 coding DNA: TGTGCCAGCAGCTTAGATCCGGTCTACGAGCAGTACTTC. It is translated as CASSLDPVYEQYF.

This chain joins TRBV10-2 and TRBJ1-1; TRBD1 is a possible D gene (6 bases). CDR3 length equals 12 residues. CDR1 is WSHSY, CDR2 SAAADI, per germline. Deletions cut 6 bases from V and 3 bases from J, with 8 bases between. CDR3 amino acids: CASSGQHTEAFF. CDR3 in DNA: TGCGCCAGCAGCGGACAGCACACTGAAGCTTTCTTT.

This clone came up once. This sequence joins TRBV5-1 and TRBJ2-1; D unclear. Per germline, CDR1 SGHRS and CDR2 YFSETQ. V dropped 0 bases and J dropped 0 bases, with 10 bases sitting between them. The length of the CDR3 is 16 residues. CDR3 DNA sequence: TGCGCCAGCAGCTTGGCCCTGTCGAGCTCCTACAATGAGCAGTTCTTC. Protein sequence: CASSLALSSSYNEQFF.